This entry features one TCR beta chain sequence. Which antigen it targets is not known. No base qualities exist here, and no much larger clone lies one base off it. The sample is drawn from a study of blood T cell repertoires in COVID-19 (TCRdb year 2020). Study-wide context: Samples from collaborators originated in the United States, Italy and Spain and spanned both the acute and convalescent phases of COVID-19. The material from the prospective study consisted of cDNA or gDNA derived from T cells, B-cell-depleted T cells, or PBMCs. The dataset comprised deeply sampled blood TCRbeta repertoires from subjects exposed to, actively infected with, or recovered from COVID-19. The repertoires were released in a freely available public database meant as a resource for research on the immune response to SARS-CoV-2. The samples were drawn from the first 160 participants of the ongoing ImmuneRACE study and from some 1,300 subjects provided by 6 global collaborators. A de-identified subject ID, COVID-19 status, age in years and sex were almost always included in the sample metadata. HLA class I and class II types, where available, came from metadata supplied by the sample provider rather than from assay-based typing.

The collaborating institutions used their own protocols to collect whole blood in K2EDTA tubes. For TCRbeta analysis, collaborators shipped samples as frozen whole blood, isolated PBMCs, or DNA extracted from either of those sample types. Per the germline V gene, LGHNA is the CDR1 and YNFKEQ is the CDR2. V has 6 bases trimmed and J has 6 bases trimmed; junction bases matching no gene number 2. The CDR3 contains 13 residues, cysteine and phenylalanine counted. The DNA shown is the 39-base CDR3, in frame from base 1. On the study overall, not on this receptor specifically: The amount of clinical and demographic metadata varied by source and participant and was provided uncurated.

The immunoSEQ Assay, a bias-controlled multiplex PCR, was used to amplify TCRbeta CDR3 regions from genomic DNA. The authors' pipeline ran thus. Nucleated cell counts per sample were estimated from amplification of reference gene primers within the assay. To quantify the absolute abundance of each unique TCRbeta CDR3 rearrangement, sequence reads were collapsed and filtered. For each sample, productive Simpson clonality was calculated as the square root of Simpson's diversity index across productive rearrangements. TCRdb took over this immuneACCESS table, retaining in-frame rearrangements with V and J assigned. Such tables are incomplete; in checked studies, under half of the missing clones stem from an unresolved V gene, and the remainder is unexplained. For V, J and clone size, that table is used; D and trimming come from the DNA. This sample holds approximately 170,000 clones; around 74% were observed only once. Less than 3% of the sample is held by the ten biggest clonotypes.

The TCR originated in a woman aged 80 or over with acute or convalescent COVID-19. Input material: peripheral blood. The receptor chain draws on TRBV4-2 and TRBJ2-3, and 11 bases in between align with TRBD2. The sequence in DNA is TGTGCCAGCAGGGCTAGCGGGAGGGATACGCAGTATTTT. It specifies CASRASGRDTQYF.